This entry lists 7 T cell receptor beta chains sequenced from one sample in a study of regulatory T cells in long-lasting Graves disease. Through Arm-PCR of CDR3 regions and iRepertoire HTBI primers, TCR beta libraries were built. In TCRdb, the multiplex PCR reads were re-called with MiXCR into one record per CDR3 protein. The profile covers more than 400,000 distinct CDR3 sequences, with about 16% appearing a single time and over 9% taken by the ten largest. The time point: newly diagnosed GD, antithyroid drugs for less than 3 months. The TCR library was prepared using RNA isolated from PBMCs. These same records also appear under a second study, on T cells in Graves' hyperthyroidism and ophthalmopathy.

The input for sequencing was peripheral blood mononuclear cells (PBMCs), taken at new diagnosis, from a patient treated with antithyroid drugs. The receptors were gathered from a middle-aged man with Graves disease.

This clonotype was counted at least ten times. The V call is TRBV18, the J call TRBJ2-7; 8 nucleotides agree with TRBD2. CDR3 length: 15 amino acids. Germline V gives CDR1 KGHSH, CDR2 LQKENI. Trimming removed 6 bases from V and 3 bases from J; junction bases left unmatched: 10. CDR3 in amino acids: CASSRSREGVYEQYF. DNA for the CDR3: TGTGCCAGCTCCCGGAGTCGGGAGGGCGTCTACGAGCAGTACTTC. Full variable domain (remainder filled in from reference TRBV18 and TRBJ2-7): NAGVMQNPRHLVRRRGQEARLRCSPMKGHSHVYWYRQLPEEGLKFMVYLQKENIIDESGMPKERFSAEFPKEGPSILRIQQVVRGDSAAYFCASSRSREGVYEQYFGPGTRLTVT.

The chain has TRBV11-3 and TRBJ2-3, with D possibly matching TRBD1 (6 bases). Germline CDR1 reads SGHNT; CDR2 reads YENEEA. Trimming stripped 5 bases from V and 4 bases from J, with 22 bases between. The CDR3 length is 17 residues. CDR3: CASSPHSDSEGPDTQYF. As DNA, the CDR3 is TGTGCCAGCAGCCCACACTCGGACAGTGAGGGGCCAGATACGCAGTATTTT. The variable domain in full, completed from reference TRBV11-3 and TRBJ2-3, reads EAGVVQSPRYKIIEKKQPVAFWCNPISGHNTLYWYLQNLGQGPELLIRYENEEAVDDSQLPKDRFSAERLKGVDSTLKIQPAELGDSAVYLCASSPHSDSEGPDTQYFGPGTRLTVL.

This clonotype has more than one count but fewer than ten. This sequence joins TRBV9 and TRBJ1-2, with 12 bases fitting TRBD1. This CDR3 region has 15 residues. V was pared by 3 bases and J by 4 bases, with 4 bases of the junction left unmatched. CDR1 is SGDLS and CDR2 is YYNGEE in the germline V gene. This CDR3 reads CASSATGQGAYGYTF. The CDR3 region has the DNA TGTGCCAGCAGCGCCACGGGACAGGGGGCCTATGGCTACACCTTC.

Of note for this clonotype: A much larger clone differs from this one at a single base, so this may be a read error. The rearrangement joins TRBV28 to TRBJ2-5, with TRBD2 identical over 9 bases. The J call may not be correct, given that the DNA end is closer to TRBJ2-1. This CDR3 contains 14 residues. Germline assignment: CDR1 MDHEN and CDR2 SYDVKM. CDR3 region: CATLGGLATGEQFF. The CDR3 nucleotides are TGTGCCACATTGGGGGGACTAGCTACCGGGGAGCAGTTCTTC.

For the CDR3, the DNA is TGTGCCAGCAGTTACCGACAGGATAATTCACCCCTCCACTTT. It yields the protein CASSYRQDNSPLHF. The genes are TRBV6-2 or TRBV6-3 and TRBJ1-6; D is possibly TRBD1 (6 bases). Trimming took off 2 bases at V and 5 bases at J, with 7 bases between the two ends. This CDR3 spans 14 amino acids. Germline CDR1 reads MNHEY; CDR2 reads SVGEGT.

About this clonotype: This likely traces to a read error, being one base from a far larger clone. This rearrangement joins TRBV6-2 or TRBV6-3 to TRBJ2-3, with 10 bases that match TRBD2. The CDR3 is 16 residues long. The J segment lost 2 bases and the V segment lost 6 bases, leaving 8 bases of the junction unmatched. Looked up from germline, CDR1 is MNHEY and CDR2 is SVGEGT. This chain's CDR3 is CASRFPLAGNTDTQYF. DNA of the CDR3: TGTGCCAGCAGGTTCCCACTAGCGGGAAACACAGATACGCAGTATTTT.

A few counts support this clonotype. The genes are TRBV5-1 and TRBJ2-7, with TRBD2 identical over 11 bases. CDR3 length equals 16 residues. Losses at the gene ends were 3 bases for V and 5 bases for J; bases not matched to a gene: 10. Germline V lookup: CDR1 SGHRS, CDR2 YFSETQ. The CDR3 protein is CASSSTHSGRENEQYF. CDR3 in DNA: TGCGCCAGCAGCTCGACGCATAGCGGGAGGGAGAACGAGCAGTACTTC. Supplemented by reference TRBV5-1 and TRBJ2-7, the full variable domain reads KAGVTQTPRYLIKTRGQQVTLSCSPISGHRSVSWYQQTPGQGLQFLFEYFSETQRNKGNFPGRFSGRQFSNSRSEMNVSTLELGDSALYLCASSSTHSGRENEQYFGPGTRLTVT.